The present entry profiles one T cell receptor beta chain with its context. Profiled with immunoSEQ multiplex PCR; TCRdb holds only in-frame clones, not every one. This table has about 55,000 clones, around 94% appearing once. The data originate from a study of T cell changes during pregnancy in multiple sclerosis. Sequencing used CD8+ T cells from peripheral blood mononuclear cells, obtained in the third trimester of pregnancy. The source of this sequence is a female donor with multiple sclerosis, enrolled in a pregnancy study.

CDR3 sequence (DNA): TGTGCCAGCAGATCTCGTGTTAGCGGGATAGGGGAGACCCAGTACTTC. Translation gives CASRSRVSGIGETQYF. J is TRBJ2-5 and V is TRBV28; 8 bases agree with TRBD2. The germline V gene has CDR1 MDHEN and CDR2 SYDVKM. V dropped 6 bases and J dropped 5; count of bases not matched to a gene: 14. The CDR3 sequence is 16 residues long. The variable domain in full, completed from reference TRBV28 and TRBJ2-5, reads DVKVTQSSRYLVKRTGEKVFLECVQDMDHENMFWYRQDPGLGLRLIYFSYDVKMKEKGDIPEGYSVSREKKERFSLILESASTNQTSMYLCASRSRVSGIGETQYFGPGTRLLVL.